What follows are 24 T cell receptor beta chains derived from one specimen sequenced in a study of OX40 agonist ivuxolimab in advanced cancers. Assay: immunoSEQ multiplex PCR; the TCRdb copy retains only in-frame clones and omits some. Of approximately 77,000 clones listed, approximately 95% are singletons. Sequencing was performed on CD4+ or CD8+ T cells sorted from blood, taken in a trial of the OX40 agonist ivuxolimab. The receptors stem from an adult with an advanced solid tumor such as melanoma, head and neck, liver or kidney cancer.

V usage is TRBV9 and J usage is TRBJ1-3, with D possibly being TRBD1 (5 bases). The CDR3 consists of 15 residues. Germline values: CDR1 SGDLS, CDR2 YYNGEE. The V end lost 0 bases, the J end lost 5 bases, and 12 bases lay between the germline ends. CDR3 nucleotide sequence: TGTGCCAGCAGCGTAGGGGACTCCGCACGAAACACCATATATTTT. Amino acid sequence: CASSVGDSARNTIYF.

CDR3 coding DNA: TGTGCCAGCAGTGAGTCCCAGGGTATCTATGGCTACACCTTC. Protein product: CASSESQGIYGYTF. The rearrangement joins TRBV25-1 to TRBJ1-2, with D possibly TRBD1 on 5 matching bases. With 3 bases removed from V and 4 bases from J, the gap between germline ends came to 12 bases. CDR3 length: 14 amino acids. Germline assignment: CDR1 MGHDK and CDR2 SYGVNS.

The chain uses TRBV28 and TRBJ2-1; D unclear. The V and J ends lost 7 bases and 3 bases respectively, with 4 bases between them. The CDR3 length is 11 residues. Per the germline V gene, CDR1 is MDHEN and CDR2 is SYDVKM. The CDR3 region has the DNA TGTGCCAGCACCCTCTACAATGAGCAGTTCTTC. Encoded protein: CASTLYNEQFF.

This clone appeared once. The rearrangement links TRBV9 to TRBJ1-1, with D uncertain. The CDR3 has 14 amino acids. CDR1 SGDLS and CDR2 YYNGEE come from the germline V gene. V lost 0 bases to trimming and J lost 1 base, with 7 bases between them. CDR3 bases: TGTGCCAGCAGCGTAGCACCACAGAACACTGAAGCTTTCTTT. Amino acid sequence: CASSVAPQNTEAFF.

This chain connects TRBV27 to TRBJ1-1; the match to TRBD1 covers 7 bases. The CDR3 spans 15 residues. Looked up from germline, CDR1 is MNHEY and CDR2 is SMNVEV (reference sequence). V gave up 2 bases and J gave up 1 base; unmatched junction bases: 4. The CDR3 region is CASSLRDSSNTEAFF. In DNA form, the CDR3 reads TGTGCCAGCAGTTTAAGGGACAGCTCGAACACTGAAGCTTTCTTT.

The chain uses TRBV19 and TRBJ2-5; D might be TRBD1 (6 bases). The germline V gene encodes CDR1 LNHDA and CDR2 SQIVND (reference sequence). The CDR3 spans 14 residues. V dropped 4 bases and J dropped 6 bases, with 15 bases sitting between them. The CDR3 DNA sequence: TGTGCCAGTAGTAAGGGACAACGCGGAAAGACCCAGTACTTC. This encodes CASSKGQRGKTQYF.

This clone was seen more than once but under ten times. V gene TRBV6-1 combines with J gene TRBJ1-3, with 7 bases identical to TRBD1. This CDR3 is 16 amino acids long. The germline gives CDR1 MNHNS, CDR2 SASEGT. After removal of 6 bases from V and 0 bases from J, the junction contained 8 bases not matched to a gene. CDR3 amino acids: CASREPGQLSGNTIYF. The CDR3 DNA is TGTGCCAGCAGGGAACCGGGACAGCTCTCTGGAAACACCATATATTTT.

The CDR3 nucleotides read TGTGCCAGTAGTCCACACGGACGAGAGAACACTGAAGCTTTCTTT. Translated: CASSPHGRENTEAFF. This rearrangement joins TRBV19 to TRBJ1-1; no clear D gene. V lost 5 bases to trimming and J lost 1 base, with 14 bases between them. Germline V gene lookup returns CDR1 LNHDA and CDR2 SQIVND (reference sequence). The CDR3 covers 15 residues.

The chain employs TRBV30 and TRBJ2-7; D gene unclear. V was cut by 8 bases and J by 2 bases, with 13 bases left in between. Germline V CDR1 and CDR2: GTSNPN, SVGIG (reference sequence). CDR3 length: 12 residues. The CDR3 coding sequence is TGTGCCGCATCTGACATGACCTACGAGCAGTACTTC. It is translated as CAASDMTYEQYF.

The V gene is TRBV9, the J gene TRBJ1-2; D gene ambiguous. V lost 0 bases to trimming and J lost 2 bases, with 5 bases between them. The CDR3 loop spans 13 amino acids. The V gene's germline CDR1 is SGDLS and CDR2 YYNGEE. The CDR3: CASSVDSNYGYTF. CDR3 in DNA: TGTGCCAGCAGCGTAGACAGCAACTATGGCTACACCTTC.

The gene calls are TRBV5-1 and TRBJ2-7; D not resolved. This CDR3 is built from 14 residues. V was pared by 0 bases and J by 2 bases, with 9 bases between. Germline V gene lookup returns CDR1 SGHRS and CDR2 YFSETQ. CDR3 loop: CASSLAPGPYEQYF. Written as DNA, the CDR3 is TGCGCCAGCAGCTTGGCCCCGGGTCCCTACGAGCAGTACTTC.

The V and J genes are TRBV9 and TRBJ1-2; D is possibly TRBD1 (5 bases). In germline, CDR1 is SGDLS, CDR2 YYNGEE. CDR3 length: 18 residues. The V and J ends lost 4 bases and 3 bases respectively, with 25 bases between them. Written as DNA, the CDR3 is TGTGCCAGCAGCTCCCGGTCCTCAGGGAATGGTCTGGACTATGGCTACACCTTC. Protein product: CASSSRSSGNGLDYGYTF.

The chain joins TRBV5-1 to TRBJ2-1, with D possibly TRBD2 on 6 matching bases. The CDR3 runs 15 residues. Germline values: CDR1 SGHRS, CDR2 YFSETQ. Between the trimmed V and J ends, which lost 0 bases and 5 bases, there was a span of 12 bases. DNA for the CDR3: TGCGCCAGCAGCTTGGGGCGGGGCCCTCACAATGAGCAGTTCTTC. Amino acids: CASSLGRGPHNEQFF.

This clone occurred once. V is TRBV27 and J is TRBJ1-5; possibly TRBD1 for D (6 bases). CDR1 and CDR2 (germline): MNHEY, SMNVEV (reference sequence). V lost 6 bases and J lost 0, with 12 bases in between. CDR3 size: 15 residues. CDR3 bases: TGTGCCAGCAGGTTCAGGGGTTATAGCAATCAGCCCCAGCATTTT. Translating gives CASRFRGYSNQPQHF.

The J gene is TRBJ2-7, the V gene TRBV7-2; D is unclear. The CDR3 contains 14 residues. V was clipped by 0 bases and J by 0 bases, with 6 bases between them. CDR1 SGHTA and CDR2 FQGNSA come from the germline V gene. The CDR3, as DNA: TGTGCCAGCAGCTTAGCGTGGCTCTCCTACGAGCAGTACTTC. Translation gives CASSLAWLSYEQYF. Looking up the rest from reference TRBV7-2 and TRBJ2-7 gives the full variable domain: GAGVSQSPSNKVTEKGKDVELRCDPISGHTALYWYRQSLGQGLEFLIYFQGNSAPDKSGLPSDRFSAERTGGSVSTLTIQRTQQEDSAVYLCASSLAWLSYEQYFGPGTRLTVT.

J is TRBJ1-3 and V is TRBV4-3, with 7 bases fitting TRBD1. The CDR3 spans 14 residues. Per germline, CDR1 LGHNA and CDR2 YSLEER. V gave up 4 bases and J gave up 4 bases; unmatched junction bases: 4. This chain's CDR3 is CASSLTGTGNTIYF. DNA for the CDR3: TGCGCCAGCAGCCTGACAGGGACCGGAAACACCATATATTTT.

The chain couples TRBV7-8 to TRBJ1-2; 7 nucleotides align to TRBD1. CDR1 is SGHVS and CDR2 is FQNEAQ in the germline V gene. V dropped 5 bases and J dropped 3; count of bases not matched to a gene: 3. CDR3 length equals 13 residues. The CDR3: CASSPDRDYGYTF. Here the CDR3 DNA reads TGTGCCAGCAGCCCCGACAGGGACTATGGCTACACCTTC.

The chain has TRBV4-1 and TRBJ1-5; 7 nucleotides agree with TRBD1. The CDR3 runs 17 residues. V lost 3 bases, J lost 0 bases, and 8 bases stayed unmatched. Per the germline V gene, CDR1 is MGHRA and CDR2 is YSYEKL. The CDR3 DNA is TGCGCCAGCAGCCACGCGACAGGGATCGGTAGCAATCAGCCCCAGCATTTT. It encodes CASSHATGIGSNQPQHF.

This clone occurred once. Additional DNA sequences in this sample encode the identical CDR3. The chain employs TRBV7-2 and TRBJ2-4; 8 bases align to TRBD2. Unmatched junction bases numbered 16, after V lost 5 bases and J lost 13 bases. Germline CDR1 and CDR2: SGHTA and FQGNSA. There are 15 residues in the CDR3. This chain's CDR3 is CASSPGGTTGVEQYF. The CDR3, as DNA: TGTGCCAGCAGCCCGGGAGGGACTACTGGGGTGGAACAGTACTTC.

This chain connects TRBV5-1 to TRBJ2-4, with a tentative D call TRBD2 (6 bases). The germline CDR1 and CDR2 sequences are SGHRS and YFSETQ. The CDR3 loop spans 16 amino acids. V was trimmed by 4 bases and J by 3 bases, leaving 17 bases between them. This CDR3 is CASSLDPSGGKNIQYF. Here the CDR3 DNA reads TGCGCCAGCAGCCTGGACCCTTCCGGGGGCAAAAACATTCAGTACTTC.

This rearrangement joins TRBV27 to TRBJ1-6, with D unresolved. Germline CDR1 and CDR2: MNHEY and SMNVEV (reference sequence). The CDR3 covers 14 residues. V was trimmed by 3 bases and J by 7 bases, leaving 10 bases between them. CDR3 bases: TGTGCCAGCAGTTTCGGGTTAGCAAATTCACCCCTCCACTTT. Amino acids: CASSFGLANSPLHF.

The V and J genes are TRBV5-4 and TRBJ2-6, with 9 positions matching TRBD1. The CDR3 consists of 17 residues. Germline V gene lookup returns CDR1 SGHNT and CDR2 YYREEE (reference sequence). V lost 4 bases to trimming and J lost 3 bases; unmatched junction nucleotides: 8. The CDR3 nucleotides read TGTGCCAGCAGCATCTCACAGGGGGCGTATGGGGCCAACGTCCTGACTTTC. It yields the protein CASSISQGAYGANVLTF.

This clone appeared once. The rearrangement joins TRBV4-1 to TRBJ2-2, with 14 bases identical to TRBD2. Germline V gives CDR1 MGHRA, CDR2 YSYEKL. Unmatched junction bases numbered 7, after V lost 3 bases and J lost 4 bases. The CDR3 covers 18 residues. The CDR3 nucleotides read TGCGCCAGCAGCCAGGCGGGACTAGCGGGAGTCGGCACCGGGGAGCTGTTTTTT. Translated: CASSQAGLAGVGTGELFF.

The rearrangement joins TRBV6-5 to TRBJ2-7, with no clear D. Trimming took 3 bases from V and 2 from J, leaving 8 bases between them. The CDR3 is 13 residues long. The germline V gene encodes CDR1 MNHEY and CDR2 SVGAGI. The CDR3 DNA sequence: TGTGCCAGCAGTTATCGGAGTACCTACGAGCAGTACTTC. Amino acids: CASSYRSTYEQYF.